The 15 T cell receptor beta chains given below trace back to one sample, sequenced in a study of OX40 agonist ivuxolimab in advanced cancers. Repertoires were generated with immunoSEQ multiplex PCR, while TCRdb's copy carries only in-frame clones and drops some. Of approximately 70,000 clones listed, about 94% are singletons. The source was CD4+ or CD8+ T cells sorted from blood, collected in a trial of the OX40 agonist ivuxolimab. The receptors stem from an adult with an advanced solid tumor such as melanoma, head and neck, liver or kidney cancer.

A word on this clone: Sequence at one end of the junction differs from germline and may be a read error. CDR3 DNA sequence: TGTGCCAGCAGCTCACCCGCAGGGGGGATAAGAGAGGCCCAGTACTTC. It encodes CASSSPAGGIREAQYF. The chain joins TRBV7-9 to TRBJ2-5; possibly TRBD1 for D (7 bases). The CDR3 extends over 16 amino acids. In germline, CDR1 is SEHNR, CDR2 FQNEAQ (reference sequence).

The J gene is TRBJ1-1, the V gene TRBV2; no reliable D call. Deletions cut 6 bases from V and 3 bases from J, with 11 bases between. The CDR3 length is 13 residues. The V gene's germline CDR1 is SNHLY and CDR2 FYNNEI. This CDR3 reads CASRPGRYTEAFF. CDR3 sequence (DNA): TGTGCCAGCAGGCCCGGTCGTTACACTGAAGCTTTCTTT.

The rearrangement joins TRBV7-6 to TRBJ1-4; D is perhaps TRBD1 (6 bases). Per the germline V gene, CDR1 is SGHVS and CDR2 is FNYEAQ. Trimming shortened V by 5 bases and J by 2 bases, and 21 bases separated the two germline ends. The CDR3 runs to 18 residues. The DNA for the CDR3 is TGTGCCAGCAGCCCCAGGCTAAACGGGGGGGGCACTAATGAAAAACTGTTTTTT. As protein: CASSPRLNGGGTNEKLFF.

This chain links TRBV4-1 with TRBJ1-2; no definite D call. The length of the CDR3 is 15 residues. In germline, CDR1 is MGHRA, CDR2 YSYEKL. The germline V and J ends were trimmed by 1 base and 4 bases, with 13 bases remaining between them. CDR3 nucleotide sequence: TGCGCCAGCAGCCAAGTTCGGACCGAAGTCTATGGCTACACCTTC. It is translated as CASSQVRTEVYGYTF.

This clone was recorded only once. This chain connects TRBV10-3 to TRBJ2-7; the match to TRBD2 covers 11 bases. Germline-derived CDR1 and CDR2 are ENHRY and SYGVKD. The V and J ends lost 0 bases and 11 bases, in that order; junction bases with no gene match: 9. This CDR3 spans 15 amino acids. The CDR3 DNA follows: TGTGCCATCAGTGAGTCGGAAGGGCTAGCGGGGGGCAAGTACTTC. It specifies CAISESEGLAGGKYF.

J is TRBJ2-7 and V is TRBV19, with D possibly being TRBD2 (6 bases). Between the trimmed V and J ends, which lost 6 bases and 4 bases, there was a span of 16 bases. Germline assignment: CDR1 LNHDA and CDR2 SQIVND (reference sequence). The CDR3 length is 14 residues. CDR3 residues: CASRGDFESYEQYF. The CDR3 DNA reads TGTGCCAGTAGGGGGGACTTCGAAAGTTACGAGCAGTACTTC.

This chain connects TRBV27 to TRBJ1-4, with TRBD1 as a possible D gene (5 bases). Trimming stripped 7 bases from V and 7 bases from J, with 13 bases between. CDR3 length: 13 amino acids. Germline loops: CDR1 MNHEY, CDR2 SMNVEV (reference sequence). CDR3 nucleotide sequence: TGTGCCAGCACCGGGCTCGGGGGTGAAAAACTGTTTTTT. Translation: CASTGLGGEKLFF.

The CDR3 region is CASGRGYEQYF. CDR3 nucleotide sequence: TGTGCAAGCGGGAGGGGTTACGAGCAGTACTTC. This rearrangement joins TRBV9 to TRBJ2-7; 10 bases agree with TRBD2. Germline assignment: CDR1 SGDLS and CDR2 YYNGEE. This CDR3 spans 11 amino acids.

The CDR3 loop reads CASSEWAANEKLFF. The CDR3 DNA follows: TGTGCCAGCAGTGAGTGGGCGGCTAATGAAAAACTGTTTTTT. The rearrangement links TRBV2 to TRBJ1-4; no reliable D call. Germline CDR1 and CDR2: SNHLY and FYNNEI. The CDR3 runs 14 residues. The V end was cut by 3 bases, the J end by 3 bases, with 8 bases between.

V usage is TRBV5-1 and J usage is TRBJ2-7, with D unresolved. Between the trimmed V and J ends, which lost 7 bases and 3 bases, there was a span of 8 bases. The CDR3 loop spans 11 amino acids. Germline V gene sequence: CDR1 SGHRS, CDR2 YFSETQ. Here the CDR3 reads CASADNYEQYF. In DNA form, the CDR3 reads TGCGCCAGCGCCGATAACTACGAGCAGTACTTC. The full variable domain, rest sourced from reference TRBV5-1 and TRBJ2-7, is KAGVTQTPRYLIKTRGQQVTLSCSPISGHRSVSWYQQTPGQGLQFLFEYFSETQRNKGNFPGRFSGRQFSNSRSEMNVSTLELGDSALYLCASADNYEQYFGPGTRLTVT.

V gene TRBV19 combines with J gene TRBJ1-5, with TRBD1 matching 10 bases. Trimming at V came to 7 bases and at J to 2 bases, leaving 5 bases not matched to a gene. The V gene's germline CDR1 is LNHDA and CDR2 SQIVND (reference sequence). This CDR3 is built from 15 residues. CDR3 amino acids: CASTRGTGGNQPQHF. The CDR3, as DNA: TGTGCCAGTACCCGTGGGACAGGGGGCAATCAGCCCCAGCATTTT.

This clone was detected only a few times. The rearrangement links TRBV4-1 to TRBJ2-7; D remains ambiguous. The CDR3 extends over 14 amino acids. The germline V gene has CDR1 MGHRA and CDR2 YSYEKL. V dropped 2 bases and J dropped 2 bases, with 10 bases sitting between them. This CDR3 is CASSQRAFTYEQYF. For the CDR3, the DNA is TGCGCCAGCAGCCAAAGGGCCTTTACCTACGAGCAGTACTTC.

The J gene is TRBJ2-1, the V gene TRBV4-3; D is uncertain. CDR3 length: 11 amino acids. With 6 bases removed from V and 2 bases from J, the gap between germline ends came to 2 bases. Germline V gene lookup returns CDR1 LGHNA and CDR2 YSLEER. The CDR3 nucleotides are TGCGCCAGCAGTACCTACAATGAGCAGTTCTTC. Translation gives CASSTYNEQFF.

The CDR3 loop is CASSQDPGRNTEAFF. The CDR3 DNA follows: TGTGCCAGCAGCCAAGATCCAGGGAGGAACACTGAAGCTTTCTTT. This chain links TRBV14 with TRBJ1-1; perhaps TRBD1 as D (5 bases). The CDR3 loop spans 15 amino acids. The V end was cut by 0 bases, the J end by 1 base, with 9 bases between. The V gene's germline CDR1 is SGHDN and CDR2 FVKESK.

The chain joins TRBV7-8 to TRBJ2-3; D not certain. The CDR3 contains 12 residues. Germline CDR1 is SGHVS and CDR2 is FQNEAQ. The V gene lost 3 bases and the J gene lost 6 bases, with 7 bases spanning the gap. CDR3 sequence: CASSLSVDTQYF. In nucleotides, the CDR3 is TGTGCCAGCAGCTTGTCTGTCGATACGCAGTATTTT.